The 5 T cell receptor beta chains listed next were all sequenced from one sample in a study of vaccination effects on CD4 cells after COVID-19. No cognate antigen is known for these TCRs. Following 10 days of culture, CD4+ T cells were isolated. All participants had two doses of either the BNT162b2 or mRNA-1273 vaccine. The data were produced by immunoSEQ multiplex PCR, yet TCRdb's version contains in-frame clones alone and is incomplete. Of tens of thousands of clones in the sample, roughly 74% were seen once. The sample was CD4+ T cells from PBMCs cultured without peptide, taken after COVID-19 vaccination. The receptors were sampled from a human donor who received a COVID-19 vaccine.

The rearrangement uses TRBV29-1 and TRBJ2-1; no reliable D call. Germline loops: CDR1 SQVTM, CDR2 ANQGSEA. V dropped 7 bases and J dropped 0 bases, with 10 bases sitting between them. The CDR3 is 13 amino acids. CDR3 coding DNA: TGCAGCGACCGTTCTAGCTCCTACAATGAGCAGTTCTTC. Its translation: CSDRSSSYNEQFF.

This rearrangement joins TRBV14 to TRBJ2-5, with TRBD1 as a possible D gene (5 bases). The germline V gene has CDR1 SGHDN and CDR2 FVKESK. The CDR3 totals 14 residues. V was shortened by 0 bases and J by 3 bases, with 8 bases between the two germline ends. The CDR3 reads CASSQDFREETQYF. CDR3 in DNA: TGTGCCAGCAGCCAAGACTTCAGGGAAGAGACCCAGTACTTC.

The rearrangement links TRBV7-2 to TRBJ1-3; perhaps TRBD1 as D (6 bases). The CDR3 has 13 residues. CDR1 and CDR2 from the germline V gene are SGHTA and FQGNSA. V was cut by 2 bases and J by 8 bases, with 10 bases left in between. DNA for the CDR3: TGTGCCAGCAGCTTACAAGGGGGGGACACCATATATTTT. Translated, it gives CASSLQGGDTIYF.

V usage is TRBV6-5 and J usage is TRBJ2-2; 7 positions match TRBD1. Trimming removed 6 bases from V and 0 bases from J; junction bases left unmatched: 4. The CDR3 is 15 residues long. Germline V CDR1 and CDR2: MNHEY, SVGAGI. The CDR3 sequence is CASSRDRANTGELFF. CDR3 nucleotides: TGTGCCAGCAGCCGAGACAGGGCGAACACCGGGGAGCTGTTTTTT.

The CDR3 is CASSPRTLDGELFF. The CDR3 region has the DNA TGTGCCAGCTCACCACGGACCCTCGACGGGGAGCTGTTTTTT. The V gene is TRBV18, the J gene TRBJ2-2; D unclear. V was trimmed by 1 base and J by 7 bases, leaving 10 bases between them. The CDR3 is made up of 14 amino acids. Germline CDR1 reads KGHSH; CDR2 reads LQKENI.